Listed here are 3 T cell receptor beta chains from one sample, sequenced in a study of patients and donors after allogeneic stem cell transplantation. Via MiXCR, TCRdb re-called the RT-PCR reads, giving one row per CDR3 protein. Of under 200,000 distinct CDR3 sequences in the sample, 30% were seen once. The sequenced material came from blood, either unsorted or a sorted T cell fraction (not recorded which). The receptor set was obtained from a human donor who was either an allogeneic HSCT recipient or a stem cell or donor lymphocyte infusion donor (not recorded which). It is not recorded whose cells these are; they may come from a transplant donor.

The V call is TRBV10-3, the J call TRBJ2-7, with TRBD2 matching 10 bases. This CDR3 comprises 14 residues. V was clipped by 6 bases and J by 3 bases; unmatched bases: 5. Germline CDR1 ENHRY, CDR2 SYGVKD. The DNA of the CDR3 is TGTGCCATCAGGAGCGGGAGGGATGTCTACGAGCAGTACTTC. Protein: CAIRSGRDVYEQYF.

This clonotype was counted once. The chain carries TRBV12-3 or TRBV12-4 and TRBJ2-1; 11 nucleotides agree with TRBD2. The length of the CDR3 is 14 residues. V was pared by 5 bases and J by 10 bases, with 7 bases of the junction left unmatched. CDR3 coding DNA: TGTGCCAGCAGTCCGGGACTAGCGGTCTGGGAGCAGTTCTTC. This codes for CASSPGLAVWEQFF.

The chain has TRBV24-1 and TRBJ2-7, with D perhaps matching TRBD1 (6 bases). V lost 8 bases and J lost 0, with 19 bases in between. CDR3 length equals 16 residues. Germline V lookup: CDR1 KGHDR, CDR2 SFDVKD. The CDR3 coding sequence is TGTGCCACCACCCGGACAGCAAAACTTTACTCCTACGAGCAGTACTTC. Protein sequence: CATTRTAKLYSYEQYF.